These 17 T cell receptor beta chains were all obtained from the same sample, sequenced in a study of Graves' ophthalmopathy and Graves' hyperthyroidism (dated by TCRdb to about 2018). The sequencing machine was an Illumina HiSeq 2000. For repertoire sequencing, TCR beta CDR3 regions were amplified from RNA transcripts. A first-round RT-PCR used HTBI primers with the Qiagen OneStep RT-PCR kit, followed by a second-round multiplex PCR, size selection and purification. TCRdb reran the public reads through fastp at Q25 and MiXCR, keeping productive beta chains. Rows are unified per CDR3 protein, each entry keeping the most common DNA and genes. The sample records about 600,000 distinct CDR3 sequences, 39% of which are singletons. Roughly 4% of the sample belongs to the ten largest clones. The material sequenced was peripheral blood or thyroid tissue (not recorded which). The receptors here all came from an adult man with Graves' hyperthyroidism.

V is TRBV5-1 and J is TRBJ1-4; perhaps TRBD1 as D (6 bases). Germline V gene lookup returns CDR1 SGHRS and CDR2 YFSETQ. The CDR3 is 13 amino acids. Trimming took 0 bases from V and 8 from J, leaving 8 bases between them. The CDR3 loop reads CASSLGDTEKLFF. CDR3 coding DNA: TGCGCCAGCAGCTTGGGGGACACAGAAAAACTGTTTTTT.

This clonotype was seen only a few times. The chain recombines TRBV7-8 with TRBJ2-3, with D possibly matching TRBD2 (5 bases). CDR3 length: 16 residues. Deletions cut 2 bases from V and 3 bases from J, with 15 bases between. Germline V gene data show CDR1 as SGHVS and CDR2 as FQNEAQ. The CDR3 loop is CASSLMRRMDTDTQYF. In DNA form, the CDR3 reads TGTGCCAGCAGCTTAATGAGGAGGATGGATACAGATACGCAGTATTTT.

The chain employs TRBV9 and TRBJ2-1; TRBD2 matches at 14 bases. CDR1 and CDR2 (germline): SGDLS, YYNGEE. This CDR3 spans 15 amino acids. V dropped 4 bases and J dropped 5; count of bases not matched to a gene: 2. The CDR3 region is CASSWTSGGNNEQFF. For the CDR3, the DNA is TGTGCCAGCAGCTGGACTAGCGGGGGGAACAATGAGCAGTTCTTC.

There are many counts of this clonotype. The chain has TRBV6-6 and TRBJ1-5, with 8 bases lining up with TRBD1. V was pared by 5 bases and J by 3 bases, with 12 bases of the junction left unmatched. Germline V CDR1 and CDR2: MNHNY, SVGAGI (reference sequence). This CDR3 contains 17 residues. This CDR3 reads CASSQPMGQASNQPQHF. Here the CDR3 DNA reads TGTGCCAGCAGTCAACCGATGGGACAGGCATCCAATCAGCCCCAGCATTTT.

In the case of this clonotype: Germline and junction disagree at one end, which may indicate a read error. This chain links TRBV5-1 with TRBJ2-7, with TRBD2 identical over 13 bases. The CDR3 totals 15 residues. Germline V gene lookup returns CDR1 SGHRS and CDR2 YFSETQ. CDR3 nucleotides: TGCGCCAGCAGCCCTTGGACTAGCGGGAGTTACGAGCGGTACTTC. This codes for CASSPWTSGSYERYF. Full variable domain (rest looked up from reference TRBV5-1 and TRBJ2-7): KAGVTQTPRYLIKTRGQQVTLSCSPISGHRSVSWYQQTPGQGLQFLFEYFSETQRNKGNFPGRFSGRQFSNSRSEMNVSTLELGDSALYLCASSPWTSGSYERYFGPGTRLTVT.

This clonotype was detected many times. The chain employs TRBV7-9 and TRBJ2-7; 8 nucleotides align to TRBD2. Germline assignment: CDR1 SEHNR and CDR2 FQNEAQ (reference sequence). This CDR3 contains 14 residues. V lost 5 bases, J lost 3 bases, and 6 bases stayed unmatched. CDR3 bases: TGTGCCAGCAGCCAGGGACTAGACCACTACGAGCAGTACTTC. The encoded protein is CASSQGLDHYEQYF.

This clonotype was found many times. The rearrangement joins TRBV7-6 to TRBJ2-5; tentatively, D is TRBD1 or TRBD2 (5 bases each). The germline CDR1 and CDR2 sequences are SGHVS and FNYEAQ. Trimming left V 2 bases short and J 3 bases short, with 19 bases between. The CDR3 runs to 17 residues. This CDR3 reads CASSLLPWGTVKETQYF. In nucleotides, the CDR3 is TGTGCCAGCAGCTTACTCCCGTGGGGGACGGTGAAAGAGACCCAGTACTTC. The variable domain in full, with the rest retrieved from reference TRBV7-6 and TRBJ2-5, is GAGVSQSPRYKVTKRGQDVALRCDPISGHVSLYWYRQALGQGPEFLTYFNYEAQQDKSGLPNDRFSAERPEGSISTLTIQRTEQRDSAMYRCASSLLPWGTVKETQYFGPGTRLLVL.

This sequence joins TRBV20-1 and TRBJ2-1; weak D call: TRBD2 (5 bases). CDR1 is DFQATT, CDR2 SNEGSKA, per germline (reference sequence). CDR3 length: 15 residues. V was pared by 4 bases and J by 0 bases, with 13 bases between. This CDR3 reads CSANIAPSSYNEQFF. CDR3 coding DNA: TGCAGTGCTAATATAGCGCCCAGCTCCTACAATGAGCAGTTCTTC.

This clonotype was seen repeatedly, ten times or more. This CDR3 is CSATSAGNTIYF. The CDR3 region has the DNA TGCAGTGCAACCTCGGCGGGAAACACCATATATTTT. V gene TRBV20-1 combines with J gene TRBJ1-3; unclear D gene. The germline CDR1 and CDR2 sequences are DFQATT and SNEGSKA (reference sequence). The germline V and J ends were trimmed by 6 bases and 4 bases, with 10 bases remaining between them. CDR3 length: 12 residues.

This clonotype was seen at least ten times. The V and J genes are TRBV5-1 and TRBJ1-1, with a possible D match to TRBD1 (6 bases). Germline lookup yields CDR1 SGHRS and CDR2 YFSETQ. V lost 1 base and J lost 7, with 14 bases in between. The CDR3 loop spans 14 amino acids. The CDR3 reads CASSLMRPGDEAFF. CDR3 in DNA: TGCGCCAGCAGCTTGATGCGTCCAGGGGATGAAGCTTTCTTT.

The gene calls are TRBV7-8 and TRBJ2-5; 10 bases map to TRBD2. The V gene end was trimmed by 6 bases and the J gene end by 5 bases; junction bases not matched to a gene: 12. Germline lookup yields CDR1 SGHVS and CDR2 FQNEAQ. CDR3 length equals 16 residues. The CDR3, as DNA: TGTGCCAGCAGTTTAAACCCTAGCGGGAGTTCTGAGACCCAGTACTTC. Its translation is CASSLNPSGSSETQYF.

This chain connects TRBV10-3 to TRBJ1-5; D unresolved. The germline CDR1 and CDR2 sequences are ENHRY and SYGVKD. The CDR3 has 16 residues. Trimming shortened V by 4 bases and J by 3 bases, and 16 bases separated the two germline ends. The CDR3 here is CAISGKGLMINQPQHF. The CDR3 nucleotides are TGTGCCATCAGTGGGAAAGGGCTCATGATCAATCAGCCCCAGCATTTT.

This clonotype was counted at least ten times. The chain joins TRBV24-1 to TRBJ2-6, with a tentative D call TRBD2 (5 bases). Per germline, CDR1 KGHDR and CDR2 SFDVKD. The CDR3 covers 16 residues. With 5 bases removed from V and 1 base from J, the gap between germline ends came to 11 bases. As DNA, the CDR3 is TGTGCCACCAGTGGCGAAAGGGAGTCTGGGGCCAACGTCCTGACTTTC. This translates into CATSGERESGANVLTF.

There are many counts of this clonotype. The chain is built from TRBV11-2 and TRBJ1-1; 8 nucleotides line up with TRBD1. Germline V gene lookup returns CDR1 SGHAT and CDR2 FQNNGV. Unmatched junction bases numbered 11, after V lost 5 bases and J lost 3 bases. The CDR3 sequence is 16 residues long. The CDR3 region has the DNA TGTGCCAGCAGCATCGACAGGACAGGGAAGGACACTGAAGCTTTCTTT. Translated: CASSIDRTGKDTEAFF.

This clonotype was counted ten times or more. The rearrangement joins TRBV20-1 to TRBJ2-5; D is undetermined. Germline lookup yields CDR1 DFQATT and CDR2 SNEGSKA (reference sequence). The CDR3 has 15 amino acids. The V and J ends lost 4 bases and 1 base respectively, with 16 bases between them. The CDR3 is CSATGPGPIQETQYF. The CDR3 nucleotides read TGCAGTGCTACCGGCCCGGGCCCCATCCAAGAGACCCAGTACTTC.

The chain links TRBV9 to TRBJ1-6; no firm D call. The CDR3 loop spans 15 amino acids. From germline, CDR1 is SGDLS and CDR2 YYNGEE. Trimming removed 5 bases from V and 6 bases from J, with 15 bases in between. The CDR3 sequence is CASSQAGVTNSPLHF. Written as DNA, the CDR3 is TGTGCCAGCAGTCAAGCGGGAGTGACTAATTCACCCCTCCACTTT.

V gene TRBV10-3 combines with J gene TRBJ2-7, with D unclear. Matching the DNA end better, TRBJ2-1 makes the J call doubtful. This CDR3 spans 16 amino acids. CDR1 is ENHRY, CDR2 SYGVKD, per germline. CDR3 amino acids: CAISERWISSYNEQFF. The CDR3 DNA follows: TGTGCCATCAGTGAGAGGTGGATAAGCTCCTACAATGAGCAGTTCTTC.